The 29 T cell receptor beta chains listed next were all sequenced from one sample in a study of blood T cells in healthy people across ages (dated by TCRdb to the mid-2010s). Receptor libraries were prepared by 5' RACE. The listed sequencing device is Illumina HiSeq 2500. The second PCR ran for about 7 to 11 cycles and used a J-beta primer mix along with a sample-barcoded 5' primer. Clones were called with MiXCR by TCRdb after fastp trimmed the public reads at Q25, and only in-frame beta chains were retained. Rows are combined by CDR3 protein, so each entry shows the most common genes and DNA. This sample holds about 780,000 distinct CDR3 sequences; about 45% were observed only once. The ten largest make up less than 20% of the sample. Sequencing was performed on blood. The receptors were gathered from an elderly man in good health.

In this sample, this clonotype turned up a few times. This chain uses TRBV4-2 with TRBJ2-1; D uncertain. The CDR3 sequence is 15 residues long. CDR1 is LGHNA and CDR2 is YNFKEQ in the germline V gene. The V end was cut by 0 bases, the J end by 6 bases, with 12 bases between. The DNA of the CDR3 is TGTGCCAGCAGCCAAGAGCCCGATAACACCAATGAGCAGTTCTTC. It is translated as CASSQEPDNTNEQFF.

J is TRBJ2-1 and V is TRBV4-3; D is unresolved. Germline V gene sequence: CDR1 LGHNA, CDR2 YSLEER. Trimming shortened V by 1 base and J by 4 bases, and 23 bases separated the two germline ends. The CDR3 extends over 19 amino acids. The CDR3 DNA is TGCGCCAGCAGCCAAGCTCTACTTAGTGTTACGCGCCGATACAATGAGCAGTTCTTC. Its protein product is CASSQALLSVTRRYNEQFF.

In this sample, this clonotype turned up many times. The V call is TRBV5-4, the J call TRBJ1-2, with no clear D. From germline, CDR1 is SGHNT and CDR2 YYREEE (reference sequence). The CDR3 is made up of 12 amino acids. V lost 1 base to trimming and J lost 8 bases, with 9 bases between them. CDR3 sequence (DNA): TGTGCCAGCAGCTTGACGGGAGCCGGCTACACCTTC. This encodes CASSLTGAGYTF.

The chain is built from TRBV7-9 and TRBJ2-5; D may match TRBD1 or TRBD2 (5 bases each). The V end was cut by 8 bases, the J end by 11 bases, with 15 bases between. This CDR3 contains 11 residues. Germline-derived CDR1 and CDR2 are SEHNR and FQNEAQ (reference sequence). This chain's CDR3 is CASAEGQGQYF. In nucleotides, the CDR3 is TGTGCCAGCGCCGAGGGGCAGGGACAGTACTTC.

The chain employs TRBV10-3 and TRBJ2-4; 9 bases match TRBD1. The J call may be in error: the DNA end matches TRBJ2-7 better. This CDR3 has 12 amino acids. Per the germline V gene, CDR1 is ENHRY and CDR2 is SYGVKD. CDR3 amino acids: CAIRGTGSEQYF. As DNA, the CDR3 is TGTGCCATCAGGGGGACAGGGAGCGAGCAGTACTTC.

The chain has TRBV5-1 and TRBJ2-5; no definite D call. The CDR3 has 16 residues. V dropped 4 bases and J dropped 2 bases, with 18 bases sitting between them. Germline V gene lookup returns CDR1 SGHRS and CDR2 YFSETQ. CDR3 coding DNA: TGCGCCAGCAGCCTTGACGGCAGCGCATCACAAGAGACCCAGTACTTC. This sequence encodes CASSLDGSASQETQYF.

This clonotype was seen a handful of times. V is TRBV7-2 and J is TRBJ2-7, with 7 bases identical to TRBD1. There are 14 residues in the CDR3. Per germline, CDR1 SGHTA and CDR2 FQGNSA. V gave up 6 bases and J gave up 1 base; unmatched junction bases: 6. The CDR3 here is CASSTGTASYEQYF. CDR3 in DNA: TGTGCCAGCAGTACCGGGACAGCGTCCTACGAGCAGTACTTC.

This clonotype showed up many times. The chain has TRBV5-5 and TRBJ2-7, with TRBD1 matching 8 bases. This CDR3 spans 14 amino acids. J was trimmed by 2 bases and V by 4 bases; bases with no gene match: 5. Germline loops: CDR1 SGHKS, CDR2 YYEKEE (reference sequence). The CDR3 region is CASSPRQGPYEQYF. DNA for the CDR3: TGTGCCAGCAGCCCCCGACAGGGGCCCTACGAGCAGTACTTC.

On this clonotype: A much larger clone is a single base away; this may be a read error. This chain connects TRBV7-2 to TRBJ2-7; D is perhaps TRBD2 (5 bases). The V gene's germline CDR1 is SGHTA and CDR2 FQGNSA. Trimming left V 5 bases short and J 0 bases short, with 11 bases between. The CDR3 length is 14 residues. The CDR3 is CASSPDWNSYEQYF. The CDR3 bases are TGTGCCAGCAGCCCGGACTGGAACTCCTACGAGCAGTACTTC.

J is TRBJ1-5 and V is TRBV12-3 or TRBV12-4, with TRBD1 matching over 9 bases. V lost 10 bases and J lost 7; bases outside the gene matches: 11. The CDR3 loop spans 14 amino acids. The CDR3 is CATTTGGANQPQHF. CDR3 coding DNA: TGTGCCACCACTACAGGGGGCGCGAACCAGCCCCAGCATTTT.

The rearrangement links TRBV6-2 or TRBV6-3 to TRBJ2-1, with 11 nucleotides matching TRBD1. This CDR3 has 15 amino acids. CDR1 and CDR2 (germline): MNHEY, SVGEGT. Losses at the gene ends were 6 bases for V and 7 bases for J; bases not matched to a gene: 8. The CDR3 region is CASRPDRGRLNEQFF. CDR3 coding DNA: TGTGCCAGCAGACCGGACAGGGGGCGTTTGAATGAGCAGTTCTTC.

CDR3 region: CASSPPAGKTGELFF. The CDR3 DNA is TGTGCCAGCTCACCACCTGCAGGAAAGACCGGGGAGCTGTTTTTT. The rearrangement uses TRBV18 and TRBJ2-2; D is undetermined. Trimming cost V 0 bases and J 5 bases, with 10 bases left between them. This CDR3 comprises 15 residues. Looked up from germline, CDR1 is KGHSH and CDR2 is LQKENI.

The genes are TRBV6-2 or TRBV6-3 and TRBJ2-7, with no clear D. Trimming removed 0 bases at V and 0 bases at J, with 12 bases between. CDR3 length equals 16 residues. Germline V lookup: CDR1 MNHEY, CDR2 SVGEGT. In DNA form, the CDR3 reads TGTGCCAGCAGTTACTCTCCGGGCTCGAGCTCCTACGAGCAGTACTTC. This encodes CASSYSPGSSSYEQYF.

This clonotype was seen a handful of times. This chain uses TRBV15 with TRBJ2-5; 9 bases agree with TRBD1. V shed 1 base and J 1 base; nucleotides not matched to a gene: 1. The germline CDR1 and CDR2 sequences are LNHNV and YYDKDF (reference sequence). This CDR3 contains 15 residues. The CDR3 spells CATSRGQGVQETQYF. CDR3 bases: TGTGCCACCAGCAGAGGACAGGGGGTCCAAGAGACCCAGTACTTC.

This clonotype was seen ten or more times. The V gene is TRBV7-6, the J gene TRBJ2-1; D not resolved. With 2 bases removed from V and 0 bases from J, the gap between germline ends came to 11 bases. This CDR3 contains 16 residues. Looked up from germline, CDR1 is SGHVS and CDR2 is FNYEAQ. The CDR3 loop reads CASSLTSQSSYNEQFF. CDR3 coding DNA: TGTGCCAGCAGCTTAACCTCCCAAAGCTCCTACAATGAGCAGTTCTTC. The full variable domain, its missing parts supplied by reference TRBV7-6 and TRBJ2-1, is GAGVSQSPRYKVTKRGQDVALRCDPISGHVSLYWYRQALGQGPEFLTYFNYEAQQDKSGLPNDRFSAERPEGSISTLTIQRTEQRDSAMYRCASSLTSQSSYNEQFFGPGTRLTVL.

The chain links TRBV7-3 to TRBJ2-2; TRBD2 matches 9 bases. V was pared by 2 bases and J by 0 bases, with 7 bases of the junction left unmatched. The germline V gene encodes CDR1 SGHTA and CDR2 FQGTGA. The CDR3 totals 18 residues. CDR3 sequence: CASSLGRGLAANTGELFF. DNA of the CDR3: TGTGCCAGCAGCTTAGGGCGGGGACTAGCCGCGAACACCGGGGAGCTGTTTTTT.

The V and J genes are TRBV9 and TRBJ2-1; D unresolved. Germline values: CDR1 SGDLS, CDR2 YYNGEE. The CDR3 covers 15 residues. Deletions cut 0 bases from V and 3 bases from J, with 10 bases between. The CDR3 loop reads CASSVGAGHYNEQFF. The CDR3 DNA is TGTGCCAGCAGCGTAGGGGCAGGCCACTACAATGAGCAGTTCTTC.

This clonotype appeared a few times. The rearrangement links TRBV7-2 to TRBJ2-7; the D is unclear. Trimming took 3 bases from V and 5 from J, leaving 17 bases between them. CDR1 is SGHTA, CDR2 FQGNSA, per germline. CDR3 size: 15 residues. CDR3 sequence reads: CASSFTNSASDEQYF. The CDR3 DNA follows: TGTGCCAGCAGCTTTACGAATTCTGCGTCCGACGAGCAGTACTTC.

As to this clonotype: This could be a read error, since a much larger clone is one nucleotide away. The chain couples TRBV29-1 to TRBJ2-4, with D perhaps matching TRBD1 or TRBD2 (5 bases each). The J call may be incorrect, as the DNA end agrees better with TRBJ2-7. The CDR3 length is 14 residues. Per the germline V gene, CDR1 is SQVTM and CDR2 is ANQGSEA. The CDR3 reads CSVIRAGLAYEQYF. The CDR3 bases are TGCAGCGTTATCCGCGCAGGGTTAGCGTACGAGCAGTACTTC.

CDR3 coding DNA: TGCAGTGCTAGACGCCGGACCCGAGGGGAGACCCAGTACTTC. Translation: CSARRRTRGETQYF. This chain joins TRBV20-1 and TRBJ2-5; possible D gene TRBD2, 5 bases. Germline V lookup: CDR1 DFQATT, CDR2 SNEGSKA (reference sequence). CDR3 length: 14 residues. The V and J ends lost 2 bases and 5 bases respectively, with 15 bases between them.

V is TRBV11-3 and J is TRBJ2-4; 13 bases fit TRBD2. The CDR3 totals 16 residues. Germline V gene lookup returns CDR1 SGHNT and CDR2 YENEEA. Trimming at V came to 3 bases and at J to 13 bases, leaving 12 bases not matched to a gene. CDR3: CASSLGTSGIYNEQYF. CDR3 DNA: TGTGCCAGCAGCTTGGGGACTAGCGGGATCTACAATGAGCAGTACTTC.

V is TRBV7-2 and J is TRBJ2-1, with TRBD2 matching over 7 bases. Germline V gives CDR1 SGHTA, CDR2 FQGNSA. The CDR3 totals 15 residues. After removal of 6 bases from V and 3 bases from J, the junction contained 8 bases not matched to a gene. CDR3 amino acids: CASSYTSEHYNEQFF. The CDR3 DNA sequence: TGTGCCAGCAGTTATACTAGCGAGCACTACAATGAGCAGTTCTTC.

A few counts support this clonotype. The V call is TRBV12-3 or TRBV12-4, the J call TRBJ1-4, with TRBD1 matching 8 bases. The junction had 12 bases not matched to a gene; V was cut back by 5 bases and J by 7 bases. The CDR3 covers 16 residues. Here the CDR3 DNA reads TGTGCCAGCAGTCTCCAATCGACAGGGGTAATTGAAAAACTGTTTTTT. Translating it yields CASSLQSTGVIEKLFF.

V usage is TRBV12-3 or TRBV12-4 and J usage is TRBJ2-1, with D maybe TRBD2 (6 bases). V was trimmed by 8 bases and J by 10 bases, leaving 18 bases between them. This CDR3 contains 13 residues. The CDR3, as DNA: TGTGCCAGCGCCATGACTAGGGACGGAGAGCAGTTCTTC. Translation gives CASAMTRDGEQFF.

The table lists this clonotype with a count of one. This chain joins TRBV7-8 and TRBJ2-1, with D unresolved. Per the germline V gene, CDR1 is SGHVS and CDR2 is FQNEAQ. This CDR3 region has 16 residues. V lost 1 base to trimming and J lost 10 bases, with 20 bases between them. Here the CDR3 reads CASSLESLDRVWEQFF. The DNA for the CDR3 is TGTGCCAGCAGCTTAGAGAGTCTAGATAGGGTCTGGGAGCAGTTCTTC.

As regards this clonotype: This may be a read error: a much more frequent sequence differs by one nucleotide. The chain recombines TRBV29-1 with TRBJ2-5; D might be TRBD2 (6 bases). The CDR3 loop spans 13 amino acids. The germline CDR1 and CDR2 sequences are SQVTM and ANQGSEA. With 4 bases removed from V and 2 bases from J, the gap between germline ends came to 11 bases. Here the CDR3 DNA reads TGCAGCGTTGTCCTCGGGGGACAAGAGACCCAGTACTTC. This gives the protein CSVVLGGQETQYF. The whole variable domain, remainder taken from reference TRBV29-1 and TRBJ2-5, is SAVISQKPSRDICQRGTSLTIQCQVDSQVTMMFWYRQQPGQSLTLIATANQGSEATYESGFVIDKFPISRPNLTFSTLTVSNMSPEDSSIYLCSVVLGGQETQYFGPGTRLLVL.

The genes are TRBV3-1 and TRBJ2-1, with D possibly matching TRBD2 (6 bases). The CDR3 loop spans 12 amino acids. Trimming stripped 1 base from V and 16 bases from J, with 14 bases between. Looked up from germline, CDR1 is LGHDT and CDR2 is YNNKEL (reference sequence). The CDR3 loop reads CASSQGDWTPFF. As DNA, the CDR3 is TGTGCCAGCAGCCAAGGGGACTGGACGCCCTTCTTC.

This clonotype occurred a few times. This sequence joins TRBV2 and TRBJ2-7, with 7 bases fitting TRBD2. CDR3 length: 14 residues. Trimming removed 7 bases from V and 2 bases from J; junction bases left unmatched: 8. CDR1 and CDR2 (germline): SNHLY, FYNNEI. This CDR3 is CASTIAGTAYEQYF. The CDR3 coding sequence is TGTGCCAGCACGATAGCGGGTACCGCCTACGAGCAGTACTTC.

This clonotype was observed a few times. The chain uses TRBV18 and TRBJ2-1, with 8 bases identical to TRBD2. V trimming: 6 bases; J trimming: 8 bases; junction bases outside the gene matches: 12. CDR3 size: 15 residues. Per the germline V gene, CDR1 is KGHSH and CDR2 is LQKENI. Here the CDR3 DNA reads TGTGCCAGCTCCCGGACAACGGGAGGGTTTGATGAGCAGTTCTTC. Its protein product is CASSRTTGGFDEQFF.